One sample yielded the 5 T cell receptor beta chains listed below, sequenced in a study of regulatory T cells in long-lasting Graves disease. Documented time point: newly diagnosed GD, antithyroid drugs for less than 3 months. The TCR library used RNA extracted from PBMCs. Both iRepertoire HTBI primers and Arm-PCR of CDR3 regions were used to build the TCR beta libraries. From the multiplex PCR reads, TCRdb called clonotypes with MiXCR, one entry per CDR3 protein. The sample has about 200,000 distinct CDR3 sequences, 18% seen once. Sample: peripheral blood mononuclear cells (PBMCs), taken at new diagnosis, from a patient treated with antithyroid drugs. The receptor source for this set is a female donor with Graves disease.

Regarding this clonotype: As the CDR3 is not closed by the conserved phenylalanine or tryptophan, this likely results from a read error. It is unclear where the CDR3 begins or ends on the DNA, so no DNA is shown, and the CDR3 is as TCRdb lists it. The chain combines TRBV30 with TRBJ2-6; TRBD2 is the table's D call, not checked against the DNA. The germline CDR1 and CDR2 sequences are GTSNPN and SVGIG (reference sequence). Ends included, the CDR3 has 10 residues. CDR3 in amino acids: CAWSGGRSGN.

On this clonotype itself: This may come from a read error, since a much larger clone is one base off. The rearrangement uses TRBV11-3 and TRBJ2-3; D is perhaps TRBD1 (5 bases). Germline V gene sequence: CDR1 SGHNT, CDR2 YENEEA. The CDR3 loop spans 13 amino acids. Here the CDR3 reads CASSLAQTDAQYF. CDR3 coding DNA: TGTGCCAGCAGCTTAGCACAGACAGATGCGCAGTATTTT.

There are many counts of this clonotype. The V gene is TRBV11-3, the J gene TRBJ2-2; D perhaps matches TRBD1 (6 bases). The V end was cut by 4 bases, the J end by 1 base, with 10 bases between. The CDR3 totals 15 residues. Germline V CDR1 and CDR2: SGHNT, YENEEA. As DNA, the CDR3 is TGTGCCAGCAGCTCCGGACAGAGGAACACCGGGGAGCTGTTTTTT. It specifies CASSSGQRNTGELFF. The full variable domain, in which reference TRBV11-3 and TRBJ2-2 provide the parts outside the CDR3, is EAGVVQSPRYKIIEKKQPVAFWCNPISGHNTLYWYLQNLGQGPELLIRYENEEAVDDSQLPKDRFSAERLKGVDSTLKIQPAELGDSAVYLCASSSGQRNTGELFFGEGSRLTVL.

The chain is built from TRBV6-1 and TRBJ2-3; 9 bases are shared with TRBD1. With 7 bases clipped from V and 5 bases from J, the junction kept 10 bases outside the gene matches. Per the germline V gene, CDR1 is MNHNS and CDR2 is SASEGT. CDR3 length: 15 residues. This CDR3 is CASTLDRGFIDTQYF. CDR3 DNA: TGTGCCAGCACCCTAGACAGGGGGTTCATAGATACGCAGTATTTT.

This clonotype was counted ten times or more. This chain joins TRBV29-1 and TRBJ2-7; TRBD1 aligns across 7 bases. The CDR3 covers 12 residues. The J segment lost 2 bases and the V segment lost 6 bases, leaving 4 bases of the junction unmatched. Germline V gene sequence: CDR1 SQVTM, CDR2 ANQGSEA. In DNA, the CDR3 is TGCAGCGTCGGGACAGAGGCCTACGAGCAGTACTTC. Translating gives CSVGTEAYEQYF.